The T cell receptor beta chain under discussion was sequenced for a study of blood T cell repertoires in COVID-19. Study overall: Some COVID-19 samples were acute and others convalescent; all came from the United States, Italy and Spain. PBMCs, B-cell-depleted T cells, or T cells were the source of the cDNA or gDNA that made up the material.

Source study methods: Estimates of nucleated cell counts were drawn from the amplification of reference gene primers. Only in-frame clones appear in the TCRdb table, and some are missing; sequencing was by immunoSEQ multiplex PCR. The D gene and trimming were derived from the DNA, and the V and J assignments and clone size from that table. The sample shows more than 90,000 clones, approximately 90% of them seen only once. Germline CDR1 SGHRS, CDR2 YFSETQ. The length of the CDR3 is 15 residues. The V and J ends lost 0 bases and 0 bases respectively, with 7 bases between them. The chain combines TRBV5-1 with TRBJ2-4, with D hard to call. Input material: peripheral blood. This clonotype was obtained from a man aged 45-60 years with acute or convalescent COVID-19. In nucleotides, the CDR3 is TGCGCCAGCAGCTTGGCCTTAGTAGCCAAAAACATTCAGTACTTC. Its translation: CASSLALVAKNIQYF.